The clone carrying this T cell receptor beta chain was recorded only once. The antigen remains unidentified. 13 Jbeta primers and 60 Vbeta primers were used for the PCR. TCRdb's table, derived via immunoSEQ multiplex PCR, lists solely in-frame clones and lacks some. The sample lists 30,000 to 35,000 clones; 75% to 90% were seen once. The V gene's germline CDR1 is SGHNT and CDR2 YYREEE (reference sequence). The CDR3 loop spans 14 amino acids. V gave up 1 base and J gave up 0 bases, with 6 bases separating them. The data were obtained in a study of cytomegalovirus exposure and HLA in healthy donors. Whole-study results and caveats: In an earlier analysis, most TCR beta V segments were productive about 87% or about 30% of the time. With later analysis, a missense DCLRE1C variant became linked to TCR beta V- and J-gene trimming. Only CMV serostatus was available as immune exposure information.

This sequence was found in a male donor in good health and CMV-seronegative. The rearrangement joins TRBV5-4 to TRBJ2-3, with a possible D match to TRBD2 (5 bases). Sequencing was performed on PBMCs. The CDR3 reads CASSLWTSTDTQYF. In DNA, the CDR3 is TGTGCCAGCAGCTTGTGGACTAGCACAGATACGCAGTATTTT.